This T cell receptor beta chain was found in a study of early T cells in non-severe SARS-CoV-2 infection. Study background: It was bulk RNA from unsorted whole blood that was sequenced, and the chains were unpaired. Regarding the study as a whole: The VDJdb matching leaned toward anti-spike CD8 responses and overlooked private and CD4 specificities.

Trimming pared 1 base from V and 6 bases from J, leaving 5 bases between. Germline V gene sequence: CDR1 SGHNT, CDR2 YYREEE (reference sequence). This CDR3 spans 11 amino acids. Each single cDNA molecule received a unique molecular identifier. One entry per CDR3 protein results from TCRdb running MiXCR on the 5' RACE reads. Of roughly 51,000 distinct CDR3 sequences in the sample, about 8% were seen once. This clonotype came up many times. What it binds is not known. This chain joins TRBV5-4 and TRBJ2-7; the D is unclear. The TCR sequence derives from an adult who was a healthcare worker with PCR-confirmed SARS-CoV-2 infection or an uninfected control (not recorded which). The input for sequencing was whole blood, taken at baseline. For the CDR3, the DNA is TGTGCCAGCAGCTTGTTGGGCGAGCAGTACTTC. Its protein product is CASSLLGEQYF.